The following is a T cell receptor beta chain sequence with its context. V lost 2 bases to trimming and J lost 1 base, with 12 bases between them. In germline, CDR1 is SGHKS, CDR2 YYEKEE (reference sequence). CDR3 length: 15 amino acids. Authors' methods: From reference gene primer amplification, estimates of nucleated cell counts were derived. Sequencing used immunoSEQ multiplex PCR; TCRdb keeps in-frame clones, though not all of them. Clonal size and the V and J genes are those of that table, whereas D and trimming came from the DNA. The repertoire holds approximately 140,000 clones, with about 88% as singletons. This sample was taken from a study of blood T cell repertoires in COVID-19. Background on the study: The United States, Italy and Spain were the sources of the acute and convalescent COVID-19 samples. T cells, B-cell-depleted T cells, or PBMCs supplied cDNA or gDNA.

Sequenced material: peripheral blood. The genes are TRBV5-5 and TRBJ2-5; D ambiguous. This receptor was obtained from a woman aged 80 or over with acute or convalescent COVID-19. The CDR3 bases are TGTGCCAGCAGCTTTGAGTTCAGGTCCCAAGAGACCCAGTACTTC. It specifies CASSFEFRSQETQYF.